This TCR beta chain was recorded in a study of CD8 T cells in Susac syndrome. Looked up from germline, CDR1 is LGHDT and CDR2 is YNNKEL (reference sequence). The CDR3 loop spans 17 amino acids. Trimming pared 0 bases from V and 2 bases from J, leaving 14 bases between. Both CD4+ and CD8+ T cells were negatively isolated, and TEMRA cells underwent FACS enrichment. Reverse transcription of 0.5 to 1 ug RNA was performed with random hexamers. MiXCR, applied by TCRdb to the immunoSEQ multiplex PCR reads, yields one record per CDR3 protein. The repertoire holds 250,000 to 350,000 distinct CDR3 sequences, around 92% seen once, with roughly 0.064% in the top ten.

This clonotype originated in a human donor with multiple sclerosis. The chain recombines TRBV3-1 with TRBJ2-1; D is possibly TRBD1 (6 bases). The specimen was CD4+ T cells from PBMCs. In DNA, the CDR3 is TGTGCCAGCAGCCAAGATAGGGGGAAAGGAACCTACAATGAGCAGTTCTTC. Its protein is CASSQDRGKGTYNEQFF.